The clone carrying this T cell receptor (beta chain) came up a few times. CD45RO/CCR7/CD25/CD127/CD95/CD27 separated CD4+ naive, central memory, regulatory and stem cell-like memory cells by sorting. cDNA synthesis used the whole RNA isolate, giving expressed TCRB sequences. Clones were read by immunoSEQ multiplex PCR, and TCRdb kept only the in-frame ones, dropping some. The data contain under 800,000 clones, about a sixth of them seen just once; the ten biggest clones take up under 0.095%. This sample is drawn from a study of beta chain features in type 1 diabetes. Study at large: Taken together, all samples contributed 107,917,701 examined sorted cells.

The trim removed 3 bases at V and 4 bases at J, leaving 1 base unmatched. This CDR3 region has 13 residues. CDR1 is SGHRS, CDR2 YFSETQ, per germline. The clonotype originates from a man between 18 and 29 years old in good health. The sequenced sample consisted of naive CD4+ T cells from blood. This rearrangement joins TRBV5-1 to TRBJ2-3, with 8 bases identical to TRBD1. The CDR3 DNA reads TGCGCCAGCAGCTCGGACAGGGCAGATACGCAGTATTTT. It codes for CASSSDRADTQYF.